This T cell receptor (beta chain) was profiled in a study of cytomegalovirus exposure and HLA in healthy donors. Some clones are missing from TCRdb's copy, which holds only in-frame ones; the method was immunoSEQ multiplex PCR. The table has about 120,000 clones, over 75% seen once. Comments on this clone: What it binds is not known.

Germline values: CDR1 SGDLS, CDR2 YYNGEE. This CDR3 is built from 17 residues. Unmatched junction bases numbered 15, after V lost 4 bases and J lost 5 bases. Separation from the roughly 600-subject first cohort characterized the roughly 120-subject validation cohort, to which the donors belonged. General study points: Whilst most TCR sequences proved rare, a subset of public TCRs occurred across many donors. Associated with cytomegalovirus, according to the listing, were 150 to 200 TCR beta chains. Using the classifier, cytomegalovirus status was reportedly diagnosed with high specificity and sensitivity.

This receptor was obtained from a woman aged 25 to 39 in good health and CMV-seropositive. Sequencing was performed on PBMCs. This rearrangement joins TRBV9 to TRBJ2-5, with 9 bases fitting TRBD2. The CDR3 protein is CASSPGRGAGGGETQYF. The CDR3 DNA sequence: TGTGCCAGCAGCCCAGGGAGGGGAGCGGGAGGAGGTGAGACCCAGTACTTC.